This T cell receptor beta chain was retrieved from a study of blood T cell repertoires in COVID-19. The overall study: Samples of COVID-19 (acute and convalescent) were obtained from the United States, Italy and Spain. PBMCs, B-cell-depleted T cells, or T cells were the source of the cDNA or gDNA that made up the material.

In the source study's methods: Reference gene primer amplification gave nucleated cell count estimates. Libraries were prepared by immunoSEQ multiplex PCR; TCRdb keeps only in-frame clonotypes and omits some of them. V, J and clone size are those of that table, while D and trimming were read from the DNA. This table has approximately 280,000 clones, about 89% appearing once. Trimming removed 4 bases from V and 9 bases from J, with 16 bases in between. Germline-derived CDR1 and CDR2 are MNHEY and SMNVEV (reference sequence). The CDR3 length is 14 residues. V usage is TRBV27 and J usage is TRBJ2-4; D is unresolved. The TCR comes from a man between 45 and 60 years old with acute or convalescent COVID-19. The source material was peripheral blood. CDR3 sequence: CASSSPVVRGIQYF. Here the CDR3 DNA reads TGTGCCAGCAGTTCCCCAGTTGTACGCGGCATTCAGTACTTC.